A single T cell receptor (beta chain) is shown here with its context. Its antigen is undetermined. PCR was performed using 60 Vbeta and 13 Jbeta primers. Clones were read by immunoSEQ multiplex PCR, and TCRdb kept only the in-frame ones, dropping some. The sample records some 150,000 clones, roughly 85% being singletons. The data were obtained in a study of cytomegalovirus exposure and HLA in healthy donors. Study-wide results and caveats: A link between a missense DCLRE1C variant and TCR beta V- and J-gene trimming emerged from a later analysis. Using a false discovery rate of 0.05, a later analysis showed that roughly 16,000 TCR beta sequences were associated with HLA alleles. Accurate prediction of HLA-A and HLA-B alleles (for most subjects) was reportedly achieved from TCR beta sequences.

V gave up 3 bases and J gave up 0 bases; unmatched junction bases: 10. The CDR3 covers 17 residues. CDR1 SGHNT and CDR2 YYREEE come from the germline V gene (reference sequence). The sequenced sample consisted of PBMCs. The chain links TRBV5-4 to TRBJ1-1; 8 bases align to TRBD1. The sequence was collected from a woman aged 25 to 39 in good health and CMV-seronegative. DNA of the CDR3: TGTGCCAGCAGCTCCGGACAGGGAGGGGGGTTGAACACTGAAGCTTTCTTT. Protein product: CASSSGQGGGLNTEAFF.